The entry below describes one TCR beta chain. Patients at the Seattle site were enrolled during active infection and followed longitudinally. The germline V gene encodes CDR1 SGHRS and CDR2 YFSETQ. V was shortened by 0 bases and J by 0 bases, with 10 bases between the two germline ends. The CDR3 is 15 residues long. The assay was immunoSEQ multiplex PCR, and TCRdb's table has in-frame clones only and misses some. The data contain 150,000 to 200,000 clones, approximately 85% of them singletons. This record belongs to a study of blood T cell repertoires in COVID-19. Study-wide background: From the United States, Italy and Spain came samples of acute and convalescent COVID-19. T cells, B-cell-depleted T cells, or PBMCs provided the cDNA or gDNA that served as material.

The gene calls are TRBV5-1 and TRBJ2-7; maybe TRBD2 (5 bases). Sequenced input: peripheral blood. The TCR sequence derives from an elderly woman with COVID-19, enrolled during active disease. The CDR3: CASSLEIGSSYEQYF. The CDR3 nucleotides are TGCGCCAGCAGCTTGGAGATAGGGAGCTCCTACGAGCAGTACTTC.